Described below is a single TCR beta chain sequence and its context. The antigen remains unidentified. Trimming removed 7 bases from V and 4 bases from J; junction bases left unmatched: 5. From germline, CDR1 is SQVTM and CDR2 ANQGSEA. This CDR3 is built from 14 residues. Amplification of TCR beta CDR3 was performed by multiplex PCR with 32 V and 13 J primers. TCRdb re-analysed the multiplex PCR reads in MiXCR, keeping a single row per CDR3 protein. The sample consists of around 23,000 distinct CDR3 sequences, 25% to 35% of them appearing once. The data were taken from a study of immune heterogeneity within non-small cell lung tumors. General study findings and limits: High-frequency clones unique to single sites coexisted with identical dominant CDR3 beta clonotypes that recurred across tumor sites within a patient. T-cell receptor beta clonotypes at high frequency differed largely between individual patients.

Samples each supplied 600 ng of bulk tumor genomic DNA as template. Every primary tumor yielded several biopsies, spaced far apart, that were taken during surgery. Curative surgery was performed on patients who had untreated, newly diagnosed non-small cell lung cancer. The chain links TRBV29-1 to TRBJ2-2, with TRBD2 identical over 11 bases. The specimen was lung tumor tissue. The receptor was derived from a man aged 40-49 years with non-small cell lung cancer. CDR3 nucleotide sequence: TGCAGCGCAAAACTAGCGGGAGCCACCGGGGAGCTGTTTTTT. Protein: CSAKLAGATGELFF.